The 18 T cell receptor beta chains below were found in one sample sequenced in a study of CD8+ T cells in alopecia areata. cDNA serving as the sequencing template came from extracted, reverse transcribed RNA. Libraries were prepared by immunoSEQ multiplex PCR; TCRdb keeps only in-frame clonotypes and omits some of them. The sample carries 150,000 to 200,000 clones, around three fifths recorded once. The starting material was CD4+ T cells sorted from blood, obtained at week 0. The receptors derive from a human donor with alopecia areata.

CDR3: CASSLGGLQETQYF. The CDR3, as DNA: TGTGCCAGCAGCTTAGGAGGACTCCAAGAGACCCAGTACTTC. The rearrangement links TRBV7-8 to TRBJ2-5; D may be TRBD2 (5 bases). V lost 1 base and J lost 1, with 7 bases in between. Germline V gene sequence: CDR1 SGHVS, CDR2 FQNEAQ. The CDR3 is 14 amino acids.

This clone was seen a few times. This chain uses TRBV7-2 with TRBJ2-5, with TRBD2 as a possible D gene (6 bases). CDR1 is SGHTA, CDR2 FQGNSA, per germline. This CDR3 region has 14 residues. The V end lost 5 bases, the J end lost 3 bases, and 13 bases lay between the germline ends. The CDR3 region has the DNA TGTGCCAGCAGCCCGCCGGGACTTAAAGAGACCCAGTACTTC. Translating it yields CASSPPGLKETQYF.

This clone was picked up a small number of times. The rearrangement uses TRBV14 and TRBJ1-1; weak D call: TRBD1 (6 bases). V lost 4 bases to trimming and J lost 1 base, with 13 bases between them. CDR3 length equals 15 residues. Germline assignment: CDR1 SGHDN and CDR2 FVKESK. This chain's CDR3 is CASSPPQGRNTEAFF. The CDR3 coding sequence is TGTGCCAGCAGCCCCCCTCAGGGGCGGAACACTGAAGCTTTCTTT.

V gene TRBV4-2 combines with J gene TRBJ2-7; D may match TRBD1 or TRBD2 (5 bases each). Between the trimmed V and J ends, which lost 5 bases and 1 base, there was a span of 12 bases. Germline CDR1 and CDR2: LGHNA and YNFKEQ. This CDR3 has 14 residues. CDR3 in DNA: TGTGCCAGCAGCTTAGGAGAGGGGTCCTACGAGCAGTACTTC. Translation gives CASSLGEGSYEQYF.

This chain links TRBV18 with TRBJ1-2; 11 bases align to TRBD1. V lost 3 bases, J lost 3 bases, and 6 bases stayed unmatched. The CDR3 runs 16 residues. Looked up from germline, CDR1 is KGHSH and CDR2 is LQKENI. CDR3 residues: CASSPGTGGRDYGYTF. The CDR3 nucleotides are TGTGCCAGCTCACCGGGGACAGGGGGAAGGGACTATGGCTACACCTTC.

J is TRBJ1-2 and V is TRBV4-2; D is undetermined. V was trimmed by 0 bases and J by 4 bases, leaving 15 bases between them. This CDR3 spans 16 amino acids. The germline gives CDR1 LGHNA, CDR2 YNFKEQ. The CDR3 reads CASSQDQGGRLYGYTF. As DNA, the CDR3 is TGTGCCAGCAGCCAAGATCAAGGTGGACGCCTCTATGGCTACACCTTC.

This rearrangement joins TRBV4-1 to TRBJ2-5; weak D call: TRBD2 (5 bases). The CDR3 spans 14 residues. V lost 4 bases to trimming and J lost 7 bases, with 16 bases between them. Looked up from germline, CDR1 is MGHRA and CDR2 is YSYEKL. The CDR3 nucleotides read TGCGCCAGCAGCCCCCGGGCGGACTCTGGGACCCAGTACTTC. Translated, it gives CASSPRADSGTQYF.

The chain is built from TRBV5-1 and TRBJ2-5, with unresolved D. V lost 0 bases and J 4 bases, leaving 13 bases between the germline ends. The CDR3 covers 15 residues. Germline CDR1 and CDR2: SGHRS and YFSETQ. Here the CDR3 DNA reads TGCGCCAGCAGCTTGGAAGGTGGTTATGGAGAGACCCAGTACTTC. It specifies CASSLEGGYGETQYF.

This sequence joins TRBV5-6 and TRBJ2-5, with D possibly matching TRBD1 (5 bases). The germline gives CDR1 SGHDT, CDR2 YYEEEE. Trimming took 7 bases from V and 2 from J, leaving 9 bases between them. The CDR3 spans 12 residues. CDR3 protein: CASDRFQETQYF. In nucleotides, the CDR3 is TGTGCCAGCGACAGATTTCAAGAGACCCAGTACTTC. Full variable domain (rest looked up from reference TRBV5-6 and TRBJ2-5): DAGVTQSPTHLIKTRGQQVTLRCSPKSGHDTVSWYQQALGQGPQFIFQYYEEEERQRGNFPDRFSGHQFPNYSSELNVNALLLGDSALYLCASDRFQETQYFGPGTRLLVL.

The CDR3 here is CASSQTPGQGYGYTF. The CDR3 nucleotides read TGTGCCAGCAGCCAAACACCAGGACAGGGCTATGGCTACACCTTC. The genes are TRBV14 and TRBJ1-2, with TRBD1 matching 8 bases. There are 15 residues in the CDR3. The trim removed 2 bases at V and 4 bases at J, leaving 6 bases unmatched. Germline CDR1 and CDR2: SGHDN and FVKESK.

The chain is built from TRBV30 and TRBJ2-1; 8 nucleotides agree with TRBD2. CDR3 length equals 16 residues. Trimming took 1 base from V and 7 from J; bases not matched to a gene: 12. Per the germline V gene, CDR1 is GTSNPN and CDR2 is SVGIG (reference sequence). The CDR3 loop reads CAWSAKIAGGPNEQFF. Written as DNA, the CDR3 is TGTGCCTGGAGTGCCAAGATCGCGGGGGGTCCGAATGAGCAGTTCTTC. Filled out from reference TRBV30 and TRBJ2-1, the complete variable domain reads SQTIHQWPATLVQPVGSPLSLECTVEGTSNPNLYWYRQAAGRGLQLLFYSVGIGQISSEVPQNLSASRPQDRQFILSSKKLLLSDSGFYLCAWSAKIAGGPNEQFFGPGTRLTVL.

The V gene is TRBV7-3, the J gene TRBJ1-1, with TRBD1 identical over 7 bases. This CDR3 has 14 amino acids. The germline V gene encodes CDR1 SGHTA and CDR2 FQGTGA. With 9 bases clipped from V and 3 bases from J, the junction kept 10 bases outside the gene matches. The CDR3, as DNA: TGTGCCAGTGGAAAAGGGGGCGGGTACACTGAAGCTTTCTTT. It yields the protein CASGKGGGYTEAFF.

This clone has just a few counts. The chain couples TRBV28 to TRBJ2-7; TRBD1 aligns across 10 bases. Germline V gives CDR1 MDHEN, CDR2 SYDVKM. The J segment lost 2 bases and the V segment lost 3 bases, leaving 4 bases of the junction unmatched. The CDR3 spans 15 residues. CDR3 coding DNA: TGTGCCAGCAGTTTGGACAGGGGGTCAACCTACGAGCAGTACTTC. Translation: CASSLDRGSTYEQYF.

This clone showed up just a few times. The rearrangement links TRBV11-2 to TRBJ2-1; D unclear. Trimming pared 2 bases from V and 7 bases from J, leaving 12 bases between. This CDR3 comprises 14 residues. Germline CDR1 SGHAT, CDR2 FQNNGV. CDR3 region: CASSLYGGRNEQFF. CDR3 in DNA: TGTGCCAGCAGCTTATACGGCGGCCGGAATGAGCAGTTCTTC. Full variable domain (missing parts from reference TRBV11-2 and TRBJ2-1): EAGVAQSPRYKIIEKRQSVAFWCNPISGHATLYWYQQILGQGPKLLIQFQNNGVVDDSQLPKDRFSAERLKGVDSTLKIQPAKLEDSAVYLCASSLYGGRNEQFFGPGTRLTVL.

This clone was observed a few times. V is TRBV4-2 and J is TRBJ2-6, with D possibly TRBD1 on 5 matching bases. V dropped 1 base and J dropped 0 bases, with 16 bases sitting between them. Germline CDR1 reads LGHNA; CDR2 reads YNFKEQ. The CDR3 is 19 amino acids. Here the CDR3 DNA reads TGTGCCAGCAGCCAAGGTCGCAGGGTCGTGAGCTCTGGGGCCAACGTCCTGACTTTC. It encodes CASSQGRRVVSSGANVLTF.

The chain has TRBV29-1 and TRBJ2-4; the D is unclear. The germline CDR1 and CDR2 sequences are SQVTM and ANQGSEA. The V and J ends lost 6 bases and 0 bases respectively, with 12 bases between them. The CDR3 sequence is 14 residues long. For the CDR3, the DNA is TGCAGCGTGAGAGCTCGAGTAGCCAAAAACATTCAGTACTTC. Its translation is CSVRARVAKNIQYF.

The CDR3 region has the DNA TGTGCCAGCAGCTGGGGGACAGTGGGCAATCAGCCCCAGCATTTT. Its protein product is CASSWGTVGNQPQHF. The chain joins TRBV7-9 to TRBJ1-5; 7 nucleotides line up with TRBD1. CDR3 length: 15 amino acids. Unmatched junction bases numbered 5, after V lost 4 bases and J lost 2 bases. Per the germline V gene, CDR1 is SEHNR and CDR2 is FQNEAQ (reference sequence).

This clone was recorded a few times. The chain is built from TRBV19 and TRBJ1-5; 8 bases align to TRBD1. V lost 6 bases to trimming and J lost 2 bases; unmatched junction nucleotides: 12. Germline lookup yields CDR1 LNHDA and CDR2 SQIVND (reference sequence). The CDR3 is made up of 17 amino acids. CDR3 loop: CASSAWTGNGRNQPQHF. The CDR3, as DNA: TGTGCCAGTAGCGCCTGGACAGGGAATGGACGCAATCAGCCCCAGCATTTT.